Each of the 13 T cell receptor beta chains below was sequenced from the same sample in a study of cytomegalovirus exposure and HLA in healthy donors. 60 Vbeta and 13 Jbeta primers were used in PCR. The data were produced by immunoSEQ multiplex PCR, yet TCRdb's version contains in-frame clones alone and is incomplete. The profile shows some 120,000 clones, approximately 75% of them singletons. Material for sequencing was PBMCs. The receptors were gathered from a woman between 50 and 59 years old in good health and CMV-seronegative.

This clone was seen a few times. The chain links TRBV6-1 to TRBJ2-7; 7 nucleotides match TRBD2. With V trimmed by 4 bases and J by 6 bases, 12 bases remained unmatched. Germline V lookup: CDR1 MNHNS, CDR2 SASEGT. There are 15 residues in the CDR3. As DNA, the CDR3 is TGTGCCAGCAGTGCCCCACGGAACAGCGGGATCGAGCAGTACTTC. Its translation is CASSAPRNSGIEQYF.

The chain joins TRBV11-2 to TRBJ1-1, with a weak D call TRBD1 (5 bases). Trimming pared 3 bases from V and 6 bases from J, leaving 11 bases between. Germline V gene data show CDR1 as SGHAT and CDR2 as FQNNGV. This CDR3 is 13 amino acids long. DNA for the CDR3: TGTGCCAGCAGCTTTTCGGGGGACGCTGAAGCTTTCTTT. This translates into CASSFSGDAEAFF.

CDR3 in DNA: TGTGCCAGCAGCTTTCCGGGACAGGGGTCCGCTGAAGCTTTCTTT. As protein: CASSFPGQGSAEAFF. The gene calls are TRBV7-8 and TRBJ1-1; 10 nucleotides match TRBD1. This CDR3 has 15 amino acids. Germline lookup yields CDR1 SGHVS and CDR2 FQNEAQ. With V trimmed by 3 bases and J by 6 bases, 7 bases remained unmatched.

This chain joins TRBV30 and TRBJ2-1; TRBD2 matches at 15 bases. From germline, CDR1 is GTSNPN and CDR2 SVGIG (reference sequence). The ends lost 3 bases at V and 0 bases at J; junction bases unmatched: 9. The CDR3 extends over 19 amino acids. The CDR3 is CAWSLGLAGGKSSYNEQFF. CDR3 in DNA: TGTGCCTGGAGCCTCGGACTAGCGGGAGGGAAAAGCTCCTACAATGAGCAGTTCTTC.

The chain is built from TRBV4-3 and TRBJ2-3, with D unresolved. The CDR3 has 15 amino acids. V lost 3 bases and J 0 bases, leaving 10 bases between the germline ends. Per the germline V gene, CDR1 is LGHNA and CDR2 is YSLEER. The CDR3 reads CASSHEGASTDTQYF. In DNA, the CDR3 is TGCGCCAGCAGCCACGAAGGAGCTAGCACAGATACGCAGTATTTT.

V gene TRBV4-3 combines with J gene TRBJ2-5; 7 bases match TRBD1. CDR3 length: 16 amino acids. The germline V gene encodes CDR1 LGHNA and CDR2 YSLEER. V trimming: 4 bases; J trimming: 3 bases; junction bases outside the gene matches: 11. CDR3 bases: TGCGCCAGCAGCCGAATTTCCGGGACAGAAAAAGAGACCCAGTACTTC. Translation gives CASSRISGTEKETQYF.

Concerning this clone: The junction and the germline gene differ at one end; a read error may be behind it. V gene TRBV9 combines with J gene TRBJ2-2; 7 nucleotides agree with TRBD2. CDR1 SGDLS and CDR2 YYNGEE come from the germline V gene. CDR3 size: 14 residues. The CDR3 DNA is TGTGCAAGCAACGGAGGGAGGGGCACCGGGGAGCTGTTTTTT. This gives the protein CASNGGRGTGELFF.

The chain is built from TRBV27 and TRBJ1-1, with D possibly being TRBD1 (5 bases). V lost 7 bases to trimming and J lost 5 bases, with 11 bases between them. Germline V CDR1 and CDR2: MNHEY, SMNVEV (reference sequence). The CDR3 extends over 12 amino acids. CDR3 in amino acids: CASKDQGTEAFF. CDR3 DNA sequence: TGTGCCAGCAAGGATCAGGGTACTGAAGCTTTCTTT.

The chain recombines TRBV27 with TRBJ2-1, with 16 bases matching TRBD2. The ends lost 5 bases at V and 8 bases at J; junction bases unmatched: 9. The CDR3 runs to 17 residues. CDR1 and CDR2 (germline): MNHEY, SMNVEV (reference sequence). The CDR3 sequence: CASSPKGLAGGRYEQFF. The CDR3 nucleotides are TGTGCCAGCAGTCCGAAGGGACTAGCGGGAGGGCGGTATGAGCAGTTCTTC.

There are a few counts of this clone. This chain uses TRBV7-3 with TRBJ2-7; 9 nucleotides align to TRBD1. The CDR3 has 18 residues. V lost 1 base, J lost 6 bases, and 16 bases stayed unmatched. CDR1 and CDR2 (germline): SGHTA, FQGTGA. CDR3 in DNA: TGTGCCAGCAGCTTAAAAGAACCGGGACAGGGTGACGGTGGCGAGCAGTACTTC. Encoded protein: CASSLKEPGQGDGGEQYF. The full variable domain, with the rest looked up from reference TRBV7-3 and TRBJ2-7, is GAGVSQTPSNKVTEKGKYVELRCDPISGHTALYWYRQSLGQGPEFLIYFQGTGAADDSGLPNDRFFAVRPEGSVSTLKIQRTERGDSAVYLCASSLKEPGQGDGGEQYFGPGTRLTVT.

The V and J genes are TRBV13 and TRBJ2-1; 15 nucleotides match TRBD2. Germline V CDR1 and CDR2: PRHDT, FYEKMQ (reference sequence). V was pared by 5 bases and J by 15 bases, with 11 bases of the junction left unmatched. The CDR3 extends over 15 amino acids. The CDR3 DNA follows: TGTGCCAGCAGCCCCGGGGGACTAGCGGGAGGAATAGGGTTCTTC. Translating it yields CASSPGGLAGGIGFF. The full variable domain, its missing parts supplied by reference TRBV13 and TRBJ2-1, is AAGVIQSPRHLIKEKRETATLKCYPIPRHDTVYWYQQGPGQDPQFLISFYEKMQSDKGSIPDRFSAQQFSDYHSELNMSSLELGDSALYFCASSPGGLAGGIGFFGPGTRLTVL.

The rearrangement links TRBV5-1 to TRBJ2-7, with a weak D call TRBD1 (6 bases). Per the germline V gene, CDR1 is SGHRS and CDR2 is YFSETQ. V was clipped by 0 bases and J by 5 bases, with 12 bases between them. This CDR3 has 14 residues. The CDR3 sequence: CASSLVAGAHEQYF. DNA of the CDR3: TGCGCCAGCAGCTTGGTGGCAGGGGCCCACGAGCAGTACTTC.

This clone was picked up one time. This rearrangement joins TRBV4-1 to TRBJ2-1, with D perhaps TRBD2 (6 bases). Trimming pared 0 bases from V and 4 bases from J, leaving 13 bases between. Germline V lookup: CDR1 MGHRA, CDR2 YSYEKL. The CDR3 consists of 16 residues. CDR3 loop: CASSQDWVAVYNEQFF. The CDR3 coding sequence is TGCGCCAGCAGCCAAGATTGGGTAGCGGTGTACAATGAGCAGTTCTTC.